The 9 T cell receptor beta chains reported below all come from one sample, sequenced in a study of cytomegalovirus exposure and HLA in healthy donors (dated by TCRdb to the late 2010s). The library was produced with the immunoSEQ multiplex PCR assay. TCRdb stores this immuneACCESS table with in-frame sequences only. Part of the clones is absent; in the studies checked, under half of the shortfall reflects unresolved V genes, and no reason is known for the rest. This sample holds 150,000 or so clones; approximately 81% were observed only once. About 10% of the sample is in the top ten clones. The source material was PBMCs. The source is a man aged 25-40 years in good health and CMV-seropositive.

The chain is built from TRBV6-6 and TRBJ1-5; possibly TRBD1 for D (5 bases). V was cut by 0 bases and J by 0 bases, with 6 bases left in between. The CDR3 is made up of 15 amino acids. Germline CDR1 reads MNHNY; CDR2 reads SVGAGI (reference sequence). In DNA, the CDR3 is TGTGCCAGCAGTTACTCGACAGATAGCAATCAGCCCCAGCATTTT. Its protein is CASSYSTDSNQPQHF.

The rearrangement joins TRBV28 to TRBJ2-1, with 13 bases aligning to TRBD2. J was trimmed by 8 bases and V by 2 bases; bases with no gene match: 6. Germline lookup yields CDR1 MDHEN and CDR2 SYDVKM. CDR3 length: 16 residues. CDR3: CASSLGGTSGNYEQFF. The DNA of the CDR3 is TGTGCCAGCAGTTTAGGAGGGACTAGCGGGAATTATGAGCAGTTCTTC.

This clone was counted once. V gene TRBV7-9 combines with J gene TRBJ1-4, with 7 bases lining up with TRBD1. Germline assignment: CDR1 SEHNR and CDR2 FQNEAQ (reference sequence). Losses at the gene ends were 3 bases for V and 0 bases for J; bases not matched to a gene: 4. The CDR3 extends over 16 amino acids. The CDR3 loop is CASSFQGEATNEKLFF. CDR3 sequence (DNA): TGTGCCAGCAGCTTTCAGGGGGAAGCAACTAATGAAAAACTGTTTTTT.

V and J are TRBV5-1 and TRBJ2-5, with 10 bases lining up with TRBD1. This CDR3 has 16 residues. The germline V gene encodes CDR1 SGHRS and CDR2 YFSETQ. Losses at the gene ends were 0 bases for V and 4 bases for J; bases not matched to a gene: 6. This CDR3 reads CASSLARQGAGETQYF. As DNA, the CDR3 is TGCGCCAGCAGCTTGGCACGACAGGGGGCCGGAGAGACCCAGTACTTC.

This chain connects TRBV6-5 to TRBJ1-2; the D is unclear. V dropped 3 bases and J dropped 5 bases, with 16 bases sitting between them. The CDR3 totals 15 residues. Germline assignment: CDR1 MNHEY and CDR2 SVGAGI. The DNA for the CDR3 is TGTGCCAGCAGTTATTCCAGCCGTGAGGGATATGGCTACACCTTC. Protein: CASSYSSREGYGYTF.

V and J are TRBV7-8 and TRBJ2-7, with 8 bases fitting TRBD2. Germline V CDR1 and CDR2: SGHVS, FQNEAQ. J lost 10 bases, V lost 0 bases, and 8 bases had no gene match. This CDR3 spans 14 amino acids. The CDR3 protein is CASSLARLAGPQYF. The CDR3 nucleotides read TGTGCCAGCAGCTTAGCGAGGCTAGCGGGCCCCCAGTACTTC. Combining the CDR3 with reference TRBV7-8 and TRBJ2-7 gives the whole variable domain GAGVSQSPRYKVAKRGQDVALRCDPISGHVSLFWYQQALGQGPEFLTYFQNEAQLDKSGLPSDRFFAERPEGSVSTLKIQRTQQEDSAVYLCASSLARLAGPQYFGPGTRLTVT.

The chain recombines TRBV30 with TRBJ2-7; D remains ambiguous. Trimming took 3 bases from V and 2 from J, leaving 8 bases between them. Germline V gene data show CDR1 as GTSNPN and CDR2 as SVGIG (reference sequence). This CDR3 region has 12 residues. CDR3 region: CAWRVTTYEQYF. In DNA, the CDR3 is TGTGCCTGGAGAGTCACAACCTACGAGCAGTACTTC.

Of note for this clone: Other DNA sequences of this sample code for an identical CDR3. The V gene is TRBV18, the J gene TRBJ2-2, with D tentatively TRBD2 (6 bases). V lost 0 bases, J lost 2 bases, and 7 bases lay in between. Germline V gene lookup returns CDR1 KGHSH and CDR2 LQKENI. The CDR3 sequence is 15 residues long. The CDR3 region is CASSPPSGNTGELFF. The CDR3 DNA reads as TGTGCCAGCTCACCACCTAGCGGTAACACCGGGGAGCTGTTTTTT.

The chain employs TRBV10-1 and TRBJ2-7; a weak D match, TRBD2 (5 bases). Per the germline V gene, CDR1 is WNHNN and CDR2 is SYGVQD (reference sequence). V dropped 0 bases and J dropped 6 bases, with 9 bases sitting between them. The CDR3 has 13 residues. The CDR3 sequence is CASSESRRVEQYF. The CDR3 DNA follows: TGCGCCAGCAGTGAGTCGCGGCGGGTCGAGCAGTACTTC.